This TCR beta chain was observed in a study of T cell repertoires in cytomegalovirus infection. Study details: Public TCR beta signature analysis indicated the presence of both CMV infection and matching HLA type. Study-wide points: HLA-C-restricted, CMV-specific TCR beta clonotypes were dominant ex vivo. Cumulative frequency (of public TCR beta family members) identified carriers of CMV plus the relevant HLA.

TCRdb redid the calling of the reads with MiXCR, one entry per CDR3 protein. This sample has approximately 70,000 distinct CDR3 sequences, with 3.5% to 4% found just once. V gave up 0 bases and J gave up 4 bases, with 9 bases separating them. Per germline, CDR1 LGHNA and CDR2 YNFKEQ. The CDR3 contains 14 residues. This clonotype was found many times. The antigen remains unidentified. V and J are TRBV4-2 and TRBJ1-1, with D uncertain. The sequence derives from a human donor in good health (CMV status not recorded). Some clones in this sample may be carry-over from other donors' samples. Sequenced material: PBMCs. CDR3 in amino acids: CASSQEILGTEAFF. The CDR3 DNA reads TGTGCCAGCAGCCAAGAGATCCTTGGCACTGAAGCTTTCTTT.